Below, one T cell receptor beta chain is given with its context. The data were taken from a study of control samples from healthy donors and cancer patients. The repertoire was sequenced with immunoSEQ multiplex PCR; TCRdb's copy has only in-frame clones and lacks some. There are about 410,000 clones in the sample; over 75% occur only once, and approximately 6.3% lies in the top ten. Germline loops: CDR1 MNHNS, CDR2 SASEGT. V was clipped by 2 bases and J by 4 bases, with 14 bases between them. The CDR3 consists of 15 residues. Sequencing used PBMCs. This receptor was identified in a middle-aged man with head and neck cancer. The chain combines TRBV6-1 with TRBJ1-1; D remains ambiguous. For the CDR3, the DNA is TGTGCCAGCAGTGAAAGGTTTGGGTTGGGCACTGAAGCTTTCTTT. Its protein is CASSERFGLGTEAFF.